The sequence of this TCR beta chain was determined in a study of vaccination effects on CD4 cells after COVID-19. Study-wide points: After vaccination, at late timepoints, clones induced by infection and by vaccine contracted markedly.

Antigen-specific CD4+ T cell clonotypes were called by their expansion after viral peptide-pool culture in ViraFEST. Upon completion of around ten days in culture, CD4+ T cells were isolated. The vaccine recipients had no prior SARS-CoV-2 infection, with negative nucleocapsid antibodies. The authors exchanged half the medium for IL-2 medium on days 3 and 7. The data were produced by immunoSEQ multiplex PCR, yet TCRdb's version contains in-frame clones alone and is incomplete. The top ten clones hold 2.4% of a sample with about 54,000 clones, roughly 80% of them seen once. This clone was detected only once. No antigen is known for it. CDR1 and CDR2 from the germline V gene are GTSNPN and SVGIG (reference sequence). The CDR3 spans 11 residues. The V gene lost 3 bases and the J gene lost 8 bases, with 10 bases spanning the gap.

The source of this sequence is a human donor who received a COVID-19 vaccine. Here the sequenced sample was CD4+ T cells from PBMCs cultured with HCoV-229E spike peptides, taken before COVID-19 vaccination. The chain joins TRBV30 to TRBJ1-1; no definite D call. The CDR3 DNA reads as TGTGCCTGGAGCCGGGGTTGGGAAGCTTTCTTT. Protein: CAWSRGWEAFF.